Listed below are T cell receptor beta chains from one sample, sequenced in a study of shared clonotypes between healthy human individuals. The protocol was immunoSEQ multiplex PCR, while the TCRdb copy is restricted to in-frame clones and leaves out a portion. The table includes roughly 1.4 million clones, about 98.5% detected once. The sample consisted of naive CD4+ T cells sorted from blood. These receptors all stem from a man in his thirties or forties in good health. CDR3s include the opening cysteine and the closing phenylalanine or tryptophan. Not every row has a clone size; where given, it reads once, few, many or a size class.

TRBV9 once CASSVGGTSGLNEQFF
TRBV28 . CASRPAGTGGNEQYF
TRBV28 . CASSLVRNEQFF
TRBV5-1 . CASSYLDSHNGYTF
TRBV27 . CASNSPTGDEQYF
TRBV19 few CASSRGVGDYNEQFF
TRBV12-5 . CASGYGTGNTGELFF
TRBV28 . CASSLPPGGNQPQHF
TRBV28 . CASSFQGGGTDTQYF
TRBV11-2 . CASSLVTVPFSYEQYF
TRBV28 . CASSLTGGRVTQPQHF
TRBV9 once CASSAQGFSGNTIYF
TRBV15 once CATSRDVQGEQPQHF
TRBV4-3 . CASSQDSGGAWGTEAFF
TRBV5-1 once CASSYAGTGEGYGYTF
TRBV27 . CASSSQGWANEKLFF
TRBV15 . CATSPTGPGANVLTF
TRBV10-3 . CAIPGTEGSGELFF
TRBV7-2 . CASSVRLSNQPQHF
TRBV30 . CAWNRAPSASGIYEQYF
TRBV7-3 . CASSPSRSTDTQYF
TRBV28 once CASSLEGYEQYF
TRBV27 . CASSPPRRGQQSSYNEQFF
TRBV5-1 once CASSQTGNSNQPQHF
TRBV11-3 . CASSLRGGSEQYF
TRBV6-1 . CASCNRMNTEAFF
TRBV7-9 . CASSRTGASTDTQYF
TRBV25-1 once CASSRNNEQFF
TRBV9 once CASSDYGSTRDTQYF